This T cell receptor (beta chain) was documented in a study of cytomegalovirus exposure and HLA in healthy donors. Overall study findings and caveats: Earlier analysis found most TCR beta V segments productive about 87% or about 30% of the time. DRB1 showed the most TCR associations and HLA-C the fewest in a later analysis, as rates varied by HLA locus. CMV antigen specificity was confirmed in vitro for three CMV-associated chains.

The PCR used 60 Vbeta and 13 Jbeta primers. TCRdb's copy holds only in-frame clones and misses some; the assay was immunoSEQ multiplex PCR. The repertoire holds 130,000 to 150,000 clones, with 80% as singletons. The CDR3 runs to 15 residues. Germline V gene data show CDR1 as KGHSH and CDR2 as LQKENI. V shed 2 bases, J shed 7 bases, and the junction held 10 bases outside the gene matches. On this clone: Its specificity is not known.

Healthy bone marrow donors made up the cohort. The sequence was obtained from a man aged 40-49 years in good health and CMV-seronegative. The chain recombines TRBV18 with TRBJ1-1, with 7 bases identical to TRBD1. Material: PBMCs. The CDR3 DNA sequence: TGTGCCAGCTCACCAACCCCAGACAGGGCGGTTGAAGCTTTCTTT. It yields the protein CASSPTPDRAVEAFF.